Listed below are T cell receptor beta chains from one sample, sequenced in a study of T cells of healthy individuals. TCRdb used MiXCR to reprocess the 5' RACE reads, holding one entry per CDR3 protein. This repertoire shows 100,000 or so distinct CDR3 sequences, under 20% found once; its top ten account for 6.2%. The receptors were sampled from a human donor in good health. Both conserved end residues are part of each CDR3. The order of the fields is D gene, V gene, J gene, clone size, CDR3 DNA, CDR3 protein. D genes are given only for firm matches. Where a row states a size, it is once, few, many or the class of an expanded clone; other rows omit it.

D gene: TRBD1; V gene: TRBV18; J gene: TRBJ2-5; clone size: -; CDR3 DNA: TGTGCCAGCTCACCCCGGGACAGACAGAGGGGGACCCAGTACTTC; CDR3 protein: CASSPRDRQRGTQYF
D gene: TRBD1; V gene: TRBV12-3/TRBV12-4; J gene: TRBJ2-1; clone size: few; CDR3 DNA: TGTGCCAGCAGCCGGGACAGGGAAGGTGAGCAGTTCTTC; CDR3 protein: CASSRDREGEQFF
D gene: -; V gene: TRBV7-2; J gene: TRBJ2-3; clone size: few; CDR3 DNA: TGTGCCAGCAGCTATTACACAGATACGCAGTATTTT; CDR3 protein: CASSYYTDTQYF
D gene: TRBD2; V gene: TRBV28; J gene: TRBJ2-5; clone size: -; CDR3 DNA: TGTGCCAGCAGTTCCCACGGGACTAGCGGGACCCAGTACTTC; CDR3 protein: CASSSHGTSGTQYF
D gene: TRBD2; V gene: TRBV20-1; J gene: TRBJ2-5; clone size: -; CDR3 DNA: TGCAGTGCCCCCAGTAGCGGGAGAGGGCAAGAGACCCAGTACTTC; CDR3 protein: CSAPSSGRGQETQYF
D gene: -; V gene: TRBV24-1; J gene: TRBJ2-1; clone size: -; CDR3 DNA: TGTGCCACCAGTGACACCAAACCGGAGTCGAGCTCCTACAATGAGCAGTTCTTC; CDR3 protein: CATSDTKPESSSYNEQFF
D gene: -; V gene: TRBV3-1; J gene: TRBJ1-4; clone size: many; CDR3 DNA: TGTGCCAGCAGCACCGCGGCAGGGGCTAATGAAAAACTGTTTTTT; CDR3 protein: CASSTAAGANEKLFF
D gene: -; V gene: TRBV5-1; J gene: TRBJ2-5; clone size: few; CDR3 DNA: TGCGCCAGCAGCTTGTGGGGGCCGGGAGAGACCCAGTACTTC; CDR3 protein: CASSLWGPGETQYF
D gene: TRBD2; V gene: TRBV6-2/TRBV6-3; J gene: TRBJ2-5; clone size: -; CDR3 DNA: TGTGCCAGCACGAGACTAGCGGGAGAGACCCAGTACTTC; CDR3 protein: CASTRLAGETQYF
D gene: -; V gene: TRBV9; J gene: TRBJ2-1; clone size: few; CDR3 DNA: TGTGCCAGCAGCGTAGACCTGGGTGAGCAGTTCTTC; CDR3 protein: CASSVDLGEQFF
D gene: TRBD1; V gene: TRBV2; J gene: TRBJ1-1; clone size: few; CDR3 DNA: TGTGCCACCGCGGGACAGGGAAACACTGAAGCTTTCTTT; CDR3 protein: CATAGQGNTEAFF
D gene: -; V gene: TRBV7-9; J gene: TRBJ2-1; clone size: few; CDR3 DNA: TGTGCCAGCAGCTTAGCGATCGGCGGGGTCTCCTACAATGAGCAGTTCTTC; CDR3 protein: CASSLAIGGVSYNEQFF
D gene: -; V gene: TRBV15; J gene: TRBJ2-5; clone size: few; CDR3 DNA: TGTGCCACCAGCAGAGATGGTGGGGGGTTTGATCAAGAGACCCAGTACTTC; CDR3 protein: CATSRDGGGFDQETQYF
D gene: -; V gene: TRBV29-1; J gene: TRBJ2-1; clone size: many; CDR3 DNA: TGCAGCGTGCGATCCTACTCAAGCTCCTACAATGAGCAGTTCTTC; CDR3 protein: CSVRSYSSSYNEQFF
D gene: -; V gene: TRBV7-9; J gene: TRBJ2-1; clone size: few; CDR3 DNA: TGTGCCAGCAGCTGGGGGGTTGAGCAGTTATTC; CDR3 protein: CASSWGVEQLF
D gene: -; V gene: TRBV12-3/TRBV12-4; J gene: TRBJ1-3; clone size: many; CDR3 DNA: TGTGCCAGCACCCCCTCTGGAAACACCATATATTTT; CDR3 protein: CASTPSGNTIYF
D gene: TRBD2; V gene: TRBV20-1; J gene: TRBJ2-7; clone size: many; CDR3 DNA: TGCAGTGCTCGGCCCGGGACTAGCGGATACGAGCAGTACTTC; CDR3 protein: CSARPGTSGYEQYF
D gene: -; V gene: TRBV3-1; J gene: TRBJ2-7; clone size: -; CDR3 DNA: TGTGCCAGCAGCCAAGATCTGCAGAGGAGCTCCTACGAGCAGTACTTC; CDR3 protein: CASSQDLQRSSYEQYF
D gene: -; V gene: TRBV10-3; J gene: TRBJ2-7; clone size: few; CDR3 DNA: TGTGCCATCAGTGGTATCGGAGTGAAGTCCTACGAGCAGTACTTC; CDR3 protein: CAISGIGVKSYEQYF
D gene: TRBD2; V gene: TRBV28; J gene: TRBJ2-3; clone size: -; CDR3 DNA: TGTGCCAGCAGTTTAAGGCTAGCGGGAGTTTCAGATACGCAGTATTTT; CDR3 protein: CASSLRLAGVSDTQYF
D gene: -; V gene: TRBV4-1; J gene: TRBJ2-7; clone size: many; CDR3 DNA: TGCGCCAGCAGCCGGGAGGAACATTTAACCTACGAGCAGTACTTC; CDR3 protein: CASSREEHLTYEQYF
D gene: -; V gene: TRBV7-3; J gene: TRBJ2-7; clone size: -; CDR3 DNA: TGTGCCAGCAGCTTCTTCAGGGGTGACGAGCAGTACTTC; CDR3 protein: CASSFFRGDEQYF
D gene: TRBD2; V gene: TRBV2; J gene: TRBJ2-1; clone size: many; CDR3 DNA: TGTGCCAGCAGGTCAGAGCTAGCGGGGGTTGAGTTCTTC; CDR3 protein: CASRSELAGVEFF
D gene: -; V gene: TRBV10-3; J gene: TRBJ1-2; clone size: -; CDR3 DNA: TGTGCCATCACTCGGGACAACAACTATGGCTACACCTTC; CDR3 protein: CAITRDNNYGYTF